This record covers a single TCR beta chain. No antigen is known for it. In TCRdb, the multiplex PCR reads were re-called with MiXCR into one record per CDR3 protein. The table has about 31,000 distinct CDR3 sequences, about 63% seen once. The entry originates in a study of breast tumors, draining lymph nodes, adjacent tissues. General study results and limits: Tumor and nontumor repertoires were significantly more similar in luminal-like than in basal-like breast cancer.

The CDR3 is made up of 14 amino acids. Trimming removed 5 bases from V and 0 bases from J; junction bases left unmatched: 4. Source material: breast tumor tissue. V and J are TRBV12-3 or TRBV12-4 and TRBJ2-7; TRBD1 matches 7 bases. This TCR derives from a female donor with breast cancer. Some clones in this sample may be carry-over from other donors' samples. For the CDR3, the DNA is TGTGCCAGCAGTCCGGGACAGATCTCCTACGAGCAGTACTTC. Translating gives CASSPGQISYEQYF.